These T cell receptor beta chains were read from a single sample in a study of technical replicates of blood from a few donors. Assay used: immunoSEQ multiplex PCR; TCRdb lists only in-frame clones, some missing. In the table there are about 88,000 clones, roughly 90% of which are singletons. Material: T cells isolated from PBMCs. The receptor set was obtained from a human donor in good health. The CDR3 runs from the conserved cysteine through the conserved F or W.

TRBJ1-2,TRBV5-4,CASSKLDRGQEGYTF
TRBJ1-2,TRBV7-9,CASSLAIGTSYGYTF
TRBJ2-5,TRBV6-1,CASIPGRVKETQYF
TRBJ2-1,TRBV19,CASSTWTGVPYNEQFF
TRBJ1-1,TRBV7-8,CASSPGARRTEAFF
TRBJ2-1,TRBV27,CASSPGTSGYNEQFF
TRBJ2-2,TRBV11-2,CASSSVAGVDTGELFF
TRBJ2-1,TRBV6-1,CASSASGLLGNNEQFF
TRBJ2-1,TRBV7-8,CASRRTGGVAGEQFF
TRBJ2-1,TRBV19,CASNPSGRAYEQFF
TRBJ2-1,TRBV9,CASGSRLEQFF
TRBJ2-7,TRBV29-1,CSGLGANAYEQYF
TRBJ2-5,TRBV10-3,CAISELETGTETQYF
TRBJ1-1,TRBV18,CASSQGVNTEAFF
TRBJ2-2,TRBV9,CASSAGGLGLAGELFF
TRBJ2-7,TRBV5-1,CASSLGPSGGASVPYEQYF
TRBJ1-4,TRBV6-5,CASSRTGANGEKLFF